A selection of T cell receptor beta chains follows, all from one sample in a study of blood T cells in healthy people across ages. TCRdb analysed the 5' RACE reads with MiXCR anew, one entry per CDR3 protein. The data contain about 1 million distinct CDR3 sequences, about 25% of them seen just once; the ten biggest clones take up approximately 0.75%. These sequences were also reported in another study, on T cells of mothers and their children.

Sequencing was performed on blood. The receptors here all came from a girl aged 2 to 9 in good health. The CDR3 runs from the conserved cysteine through the conserved F or W. Each record gives: D gene, clone size, J gene, V gene, CDR3 protein, CDR3 DNA. The D gene is left open where the match is weak. Only some rows state a clone size, as once, few, many or a class for expanded clones.

NA | NA | TRBJ2-7 | TRBV5-1 | CASSLDWNEQYF | TGCGCCAGCAGCTTGGACTGGAACGAGCAGTACTTC
TRBD2 | NA | TRBJ2-1 | TRBV9 | CASSAQRGYNEQFF | TGTGCCAGCAGCGCCCAGCGGGGCTACAATGAGCAGTTCTTC
TRBD1 | few | TRBJ2-3 | TRBV7-2 | CASSLAGTGMDTQYF | TGTGCCAGCAGCTTAGCCGGGACAGGGATGGATACGCAGTATTTT
NA | NA | TRBJ2-7 | TRBV27 | CASSLIVGSFYEQYF | TGTGCCAGCAGTTTAATCGTAGGCAGTTTCTACGAGCAGTACTTC
TRBD2 | few | TRBJ2-7 | TRBV29-1 | CSVERAGGPYEQYF | TGCAGCGTTGAACGAGCGGGGGGTCCCTACGAGCAGTACTTC
NA | few | TRBJ2-7 | TRBV12-3/TRBV12-4 | CASSSKGGEYEQYF | TGTGCCAGCAGCTCGAAGGGGGGAGAATACGAGCAGTACTTC
NA | few | TRBJ2-4 | TRBV9 | CASSVDLGQPLQYF | TGTGCCAGCAGCGTAGATTTAGGGCAGCCTCTTCAGTACTTC
TRBD2 | NA | TRBJ2-3 | TRBV24-1 | CATTGGSPGLARGTITDTQYF | TGTGCCACCACCGGTGGGTCCCCGGGACTAGCGAGGGGTACGATCACAGATACGCAGTATTTT
NA | NA | TRBJ2-7 | TRBV28 | CASRLRNTYEQYF | TGTGCCAGCAGGTTAAGGAACACCTACGAGCAGTACTTC
TRBD1 | NA | TRBJ2-3 | TRBV29-1 | CSVVREQGGDTQYF | TGCAGCGTTGTCCGTGAACAGGGGGGAGATACGCAGTATTTT
NA | NA | TRBJ1-1 | TRBV6-5 | CASSYSKQRTEAFF | TGTGCCAGCAGTTACTCGAAACAGAGAACTGAAGCTTTCTTT
NA | NA | TRBJ2-5 | TRBV5-1 | CASSLFLRDFEETQYF | TGCGCCAGCAGCCTTTTTCTCCGGGACTTCGAAGAGACCCAGTACTTC
NA | NA | TRBJ2-5 | TRBV2 | CASIQGEAETQYF | TGTGCCAGTATCCAGGGAGAGGCAGAGACCCAGTACTTC
NA | NA | TRBJ2-7 | TRBV7-9 | CASSFLQGLSYEQYF | TGTGCCAGCAGCTTTCTTCAGGGCTTATCCTACGAGCAGTACTTC
NA | few | TRBJ2-5 | TRBV29-1 | CSVEGQLGETQYF | TGCAGCGTTGAAGGACAGCTGGGGGAGACCCAGTACTTC
TRBD1 | NA | TRBJ2-1 | TRBV19 | CASSIGKGANEQFF | TGTGCCAGTAGTATAGGGAAGGGGGCTAATGAGCAGTTCTTC
TRBD1 | few | TRBJ1-5 | TRBV20-1 | CSARDGGQGRYQPQHF | TGCAGTGCTAGAGATGGTGGACAGGGGAGATATCAGCCCCAGCATTTT
TRBD1 | NA | TRBJ1-2 | TRBV20-1 | CSARDQTGSYGYTF | TGCAGTGCTAGAGATCAGACAGGGAGCTATGGCTACACCTTC
TRBD2 | once | TRBJ2-3 | TRBV6-1 | CASSDATGGTFSHTQYF | TGTGCCAGCAGTGACGCGACGGGGGGGACTTTCTCTCACACGCAGTATTTT
NA | NA | TRBJ2-2 | TRBV5-1 | CASSLEERANTGELFF | TGCGCCAGCAGCTTGGAGGAGCGAGCGAACACCGGGGAGCTGTTTTTT
TRBD1 | NA | TRBJ2-3 | TRBV5-6 | CASSLEDRGYTDTQYF | TGTGCCAGCAGCTTGGAGGACAGGGGTTACACAGATACGCAGTATTTT
NA | few | TRBJ1-6 | TRBV6-5 | CASSDYGSGGSHF | TGTGCCAGCAGTGACTACGGCTCCGGTGGGTCTCACTTT
TRBD2 | few | TRBJ2-1 | TRBV20-1 | CSARLGTSGMDEQFF | TGCAGTGCTAGACTAGGGACTAGCGGGATGGATGAGCAGTTCTTC
NA | NA | TRBJ1-5 | TRBV4-1 | CASSPSWSPNQPQHF | TGCGCCAGCAGCCCAAGTTGGTCCCCCAATCAGCCCCAGCATTTT
TRBD2 | few | TRBJ2-1 | TRBV29-1 | CSGTGGGGYNEQFF | TGCAGCGGCACGGGCGGGGGGGGCTACAATGAGCAGTTCTTC
TRBD1 | few | TRBJ2-7 | TRBV20-1 | CSARTGDSYEQYF | TGCAGTGCTAGGACAGGGGATTCCTACGAGCAGTACTTC
NA | NA | TRBJ1-2 | TRBV28 | CASSFLDLYGYTF | TGTGCCAGCAGTTTCCTTGATCTCTATGGCTACACCTTC
NA | NA | TRBJ1-2 | TRBV29-1 | CSVTLTYPNYGYTF | TGCAGCGTTACGCTGACATATCCTAACTATGGCTACACCTTC
NA | few | TRBJ1-5 | TRBV5-8 | CASSFRTEWEPQHF | TGTGCCAGCAGCTTCCGGACAGAGTGGGAGCCCCAGCATTTT
TRBD2 | few | TRBJ2-5 | TRBV4-1 | CASSQSLAGGLGETQYF | TGCGCCAGCAGCCAATCGCTAGCGGGAGGTTTGGGAGAGACCCAGTACTTC
NA | few | TRBJ1-2 | TRBV3-1 | CASSKTGTEDMGYTF | TGTGCCAGCAGCAAGACCGGGACGGAAGATATGGGCTACACCTTC
NA | NA | TRBJ2-7 | TRBV15 | CATSRDPGVGYEQYF | TGTGCCACCAGCAGAGATCCAGGGGTCGGATACGAGCAGTACTTC
NA | few | TRBJ2-3 | TRBV4-2 | CASSHASMTSTDTQYF | TGTGCCAGCAGCCATGCCTCCATGACTAGCACAGATACGCAGTATTTT
NA | NA | TRBJ1-4 | TRBV19 | CASSMGTGANEKLFF | TGTGCCAGTAGTATGGGCACGGGAGCTAATGAAAAACTGTTTTTT
TRBD1 | NA | TRBJ1-5 | TRBV19 | CASSRDSFNQPQHF | TGTGCCAGTAGTCGGGACAGTTTCAATCAGCCCCAGCATTTT
TRBD2 | few | TRBJ2-7 | TRBV29-1 | CSVLPSGRIYEQYF | TGCAGCGTACTACCTAGCGGGAGGATATACGAGCAGTACTTC
NA | NA | TRBJ2-7 | TRBV28 | CASSNVYYEQYF | TGTGCCAGCAGCAACGTCTACTACGAGCAGTACTTC
TRBD2 | NA | TRBJ2-2 | TRBV29-1 | CSVLKRESVSGELFF | TGCAGCGTTCTAAAGCGGGAGTCGGTCTCCGGGGAGCTGTTTTTT
NA | NA | TRBJ2-7 | TRBV7-6 | CASSRILGTNEQYF | TGTGCCAGCAGCCGAATACTAGGAACGAACGAGCAGTACTTC